This T cell receptor (beta chain) was identified in a study of T-cell memory formation after mild COVID-19. Whole-study results and caveats: Clones shrinking from day 15 to 85 showed even CD4/CD8 mixes; later expanders tilted CD4+.

The CDR3 consists of 11 residues. Trimming took off 7 bases at V and 8 bases at J, with 9 bases between the two ends. This clonotype has a handful of counts. Its specificity is not known. TCRdb redid the calling of the 5' RACE reads with MiXCR, one entry per CDR3 protein. The sample shows roughly 450,000 distinct CDR3 sequences, about 20% of them seen only once. This TCR came from an adult woman who had mild COVID-19 (a few samples of this study predate the infection). Cell type and time point are not known. The rearrangement uses TRBV12-3 or TRBV12-4 and TRBJ2-1; D remains unclear. Sequenced input: PBMCs or a T cell subset sorted from them (not recorded which). The CDR3 loop reads CASTLRDEQFF. CDR3 in DNA: TGTGCCAGCACGCTAAGGGATGAGCAGTTCTTC.